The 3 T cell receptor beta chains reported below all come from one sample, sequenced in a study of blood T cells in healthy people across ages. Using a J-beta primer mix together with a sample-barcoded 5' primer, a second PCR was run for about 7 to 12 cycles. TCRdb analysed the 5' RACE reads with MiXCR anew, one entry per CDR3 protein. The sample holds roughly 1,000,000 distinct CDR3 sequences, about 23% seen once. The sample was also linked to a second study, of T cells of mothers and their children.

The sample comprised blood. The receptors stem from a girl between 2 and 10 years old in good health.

The CDR3 sequence: CASSFPGEEAFF. In nucleotides, the CDR3 is TGTGCCAGCAGTTTCCCAGGAGAGGAAGCTTTCTTT. J is TRBJ1-1 and V is TRBV6-5; D unresolved. The CDR3 extends over 12 amino acids. CDR1 MNHEY and CDR2 SVGAGI come from the germline V gene. V lost 4 bases and J lost 8, with 11 bases in between.

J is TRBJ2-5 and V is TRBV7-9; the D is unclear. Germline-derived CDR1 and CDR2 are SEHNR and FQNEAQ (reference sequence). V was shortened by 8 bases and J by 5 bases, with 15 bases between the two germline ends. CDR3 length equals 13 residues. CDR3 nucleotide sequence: TGTGCCAGCTCACCAGCTGGGTCGGAGACCCAGTACTTC. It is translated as CASSPAGSETQYF.

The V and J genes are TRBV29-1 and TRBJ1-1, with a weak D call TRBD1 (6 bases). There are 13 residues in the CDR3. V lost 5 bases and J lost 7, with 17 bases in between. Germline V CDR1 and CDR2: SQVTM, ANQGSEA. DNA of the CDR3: TGCAGCGTTACCCCACCCGGGACATATGAAGCTTTCTTT. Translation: CSVTPPGTYEAFF.